A single sample is the source of the 17 T cell receptor beta chains below, sequenced in a study of beta chain features in type 1 diabetes. The isolated RNA, all of it, was reverse transcribed, so expressed TCRB transcripts were what got sequenced. Assay used: immunoSEQ multiplex PCR; TCRdb lists only in-frame clones, some missing. The table shows about 900,000 clones, with 17% occurring only once. Input material: naive CD4+ T cells from blood. The receptors here all came from a woman younger than 30 in good health.

This chain connects TRBV11-1 to TRBJ2-1; 14 bases line up with TRBD2. The V gene end was trimmed by 5 bases and the J gene end by 0 bases; junction bases not matched to a gene: 9. The CDR3 sequence is 19 residues long. The germline V gene encodes CDR1 SGHAT and CDR2 FQDESV (reference sequence). The CDR3 region is CASSPYSGTSGSSYNEQFF. The CDR3 coding sequence is TGTGCCAGCAGCCCCTACTCCGGGACTAGCGGGAGCTCCTACAATGAGCAGTTCTTC.

This clone was counted a few times. The genes are TRBV5-4 and TRBJ2-4; 8 bases are shared with TRBD1. V lost 5 bases to trimming and J lost 3 bases; unmatched junction nucleotides: 7. Germline lookup yields CDR1 SGHNT and CDR2 YYREEE (reference sequence). The CDR3 sequence is 15 residues long. The CDR3, as DNA: TGTGCCAGCAGTCCTACCAGGGGGCTCAAAAACATTCAGTACTTC. It yields the protein CASSPTRGLKNIQYF.

This chain links TRBV9 with TRBJ2-3; no clear D. Per the germline V gene, CDR1 is SGDLS and CDR2 is YYNGEE. The CDR3 contains 13 residues. Trimming shortened V by 3 bases and J by 4 bases, and 9 bases separated the two germline ends. CDR3 DNA: TGTGCCAGCAGCGCGGCCCCCGCAGATACGCAGTATTTT. Protein sequence: CASSAAPADTQYF.

This clone was recorded only once. The J gene is TRBJ2-3, the V gene TRBV6-1; unclear D gene. The germline V gene has CDR1 MNHNS and CDR2 SASEGT. Trimming stripped 7 bases from V and 0 bases from J, with 11 bases between. The CDR3 runs to 14 residues. The CDR3 sequence: CASKTEPSTDTQYF. The CDR3 DNA follows: TGTGCCAGCAAGACGGAACCTAGCACAGATACGCAGTATTTT.

This clone came up a few times. The rearrangement joins TRBV6-5 to TRBJ2-2; D tentatively fits TRBD1 or TRBD2 (6 bases each). Trimming took 4 bases from V and 4 from J, leaving 13 bases between them. The V gene's germline CDR1 is MNHEY and CDR2 SVGAGI. This CDR3 has 15 amino acids. The CDR3 DNA sequence: TGTGCCAGCAGTTCCCAACCGGGGGCCACCGGGGAGCTGTTTTTT. Encoded protein: CASSSQPGATGELFF.

The chain employs TRBV10-3 and TRBJ1-1, with 7 bases aligning to TRBD1. Germline V gives CDR1 ENHRY, CDR2 SYGVKD. Unmatched junction bases numbered 7, after V lost 11 bases and J lost 1 base. The CDR3 loop spans 13 amino acids. In DNA form, the CDR3 reads TGTGCCTCCGGGACAGAGTGGAACACTGAAGCTTTCTTT. Protein sequence: CASGTEWNTEAFF.

The chain links TRBV5-1 to TRBJ2-1, with TRBD1 identical over 9 bases. The length of the CDR3 is 14 residues. The junction had 7 bases not matched to a gene; V was cut back by 4 bases and J by 8 bases. From germline, CDR1 is SGHRS and CDR2 YFSETQ. The CDR3 DNA is TGCGCCAGCAGCCGGACAGGGGATATGTATGAGCAGTTCTTC. It encodes CASSRTGDMYEQFF.

This chain joins TRBV7-9 and TRBJ1-6, with D hard to call. Germline CDR1 reads SEHNR; CDR2 reads FQNEAQ (reference sequence). V was clipped by 5 bases and J by 13 bases, with 12 bases between them. The CDR3 length is 12 residues. The CDR3 DNA reads as TGTGCCAGCAGCGACAAGCTTAGGCCCCTCCACTTT. This translates into CASSDKLRPLHF.

This clone was counted at least ten times. This chain joins TRBV13 and TRBJ2-1, with TRBD2 identical over 15 bases. Germline trimming cut 5 bases from V and 15 bases from J; bases unmatched to any gene: 11. The CDR3 runs 15 residues. CDR1 is PRHDT, CDR2 FYEKMQ, per germline (reference sequence). The CDR3 sequence is CASSPNGLAGGPRFF. DNA for the CDR3: TGTGCCAGCAGCCCAAATGGACTAGCGGGAGGGCCCCGGTTCTTC.

Comment on this clone: The sample contains more than one DNA sequence encoding this CDR3. This sequence joins TRBV5-4 and TRBJ2-3; 12 bases map to TRBD2. Germline assignment: CDR1 SGHNT and CDR2 YYREEE (reference sequence). Unmatched junction bases numbered 4, after V lost 4 bases and J lost 1 base. This CDR3 region has 16 residues. CDR3 DNA sequence: TGTGCCAGCAGCCTAAGACTAGCGGGAGGCACAGATACGCAGTATTTT. Translated, it gives CASSLRLAGGTDTQYF.

This clone showed up just a few times. The rearrangement joins TRBV18 to TRBJ2-7; unclear D gene. The CDR3 has 13 residues. The V gene's germline CDR1 is KGHSH and CDR2 LQKENI. V lost 6 bases, J lost 3 bases, and 12 bases lay in between. CDR3 bases: TGTGCCAGCTCCCGACAAGGGAACTACGAGCAGTACTTC. It encodes CASSRQGNYEQYF.

The chain links TRBV27 to TRBJ1-2; D possibly corresponds to TRBD1 (6 bases). CDR1 and CDR2 (germline): MNHEY, SMNVEV (reference sequence). Trimming cost V 4 bases and J 0 bases, with 15 bases left between them. The CDR3 is 16 residues long. The CDR3 DNA sequence: TGTGCCAGCAGTTCCTGGGGGGGGACAACTAACTATGGCTACACCTTC. Amino acids: CASSSWGGTTNYGYTF.

This clone has more than one count but fewer than ten. The V and J genes are TRBV6-5 and TRBJ2-1, with D uncertain. V dropped 2 bases and J dropped 7 bases, with 12 bases sitting between them. Looked up from germline, CDR1 is MNHEY and CDR2 is SVGAGI. CDR3 length: 14 amino acids. The DNA for the CDR3 is TGTGCCAGCAGTTACAGCAGCAAAACTAATGAGCAGTTCTTC. Translated: CASSYSSKTNEQFF.

The chain uses TRBV10-3 and TRBJ2-3; 13 bases are a match to TRBD2. Germline V lookup: CDR1 ENHRY, CDR2 SYGVKD. The CDR3 consists of 18 residues. V lost 4 bases to trimming and J lost 0 bases; unmatched junction nucleotides: 7. Here the CDR3 reads CAISGRTSGSGSTDTQYF. The CDR3, as DNA: TGTGCCATCAGTGGGAGGACTAGCGGGAGTGGGAGCACAGATACGCAGTATTTT.

In nucleotides, the CDR3 is TGTGCCAGCAGCTTAGGACAGTTCTCTGGAAACACCATATATTTT. Translating it yields CASSLGQFSGNTIYF. V usage is TRBV7-2 and J usage is TRBJ1-3; tentative D call: TRBD1 (5 bases). CDR1 and CDR2 (germline): SGHTA, FQGNSA. With 1 base removed from V and 0 bases from J, the gap between germline ends came to 7 bases. This CDR3 is 15 amino acids long.

This clone was seen a few times. The rearrangement links TRBV5-8 to TRBJ2-3; TRBD2 aligns across 10 bases. The CDR3 runs to 16 residues. CDR1 and CDR2 (germline): SGHTS, YDEGEE. The J segment lost 1 base and the V segment lost 4 bases, leaving 6 bases of the junction unmatched. CDR3 amino acids: CASSPRTSGRTDTQYF. The CDR3 nucleotides read TGTGCCAGCAGCCCCCGGACTAGCGGACGCACAGATACGCAGTATTTT. Complete variable domain (other parts from reference TRBV5-8 and TRBJ2-3): EAGVTQSPTHLIKTRGQQATLRCSPISGHTSVYWYQQALGLGLQFLLWYDEGEERNRGNFPPRFSGRQFPNYSSELNVNALELEDSALYLCASSPRTSGRTDTQYFGPGTRLTVL.

The rearrangement joins TRBV6-1 to TRBJ2-7; D is ambiguous. This CDR3 is 11 amino acids long. Germline V gene sequence: CDR1 MNHNS, CDR2 SASEGT. V gave up 4 bases and J gave up 3 bases, with 4 bases separating them. The CDR3 spells CASSAFYEQYF. In nucleotides, the CDR3 is TGTGCCAGCAGTGCTTTCTACGAGCAGTACTTC.